This entry lists 8 T cell receptor beta chains sequenced from one sample in a study of T cells in Graves' hyperthyroidism and ophthalmopathy. Researchers amplified the TCR beta CDR3 regions from RNA transcripts. Using the HTBI primer set, a first-round RT-PCR was run on the TCR CDR3. TCRdb passed the multiplex PCR reads through MiXCR, listing each CDR3 protein once. The table lists about 180,000 distinct CDR3 sequences, about 9.4% of them singletons, with approximately 20% in the top ten. The sample was blood. The origin of the receptors is a woman aged 18-29 years with Graves' hyperthyroidism that later progressed to Graves' ophthalmopathy.

This clonotype has ten or more counts. The chain couples TRBV11-2 to TRBJ2-1, with 8 bases fitting TRBD2. Germline V CDR1 and CDR2: SGHAT, FQNNGV. The junction had 5 bases not matched to a gene; V was cut back by 3 bases and J by 4 bases. This CDR3 spans 15 amino acids. The CDR3 sequence is CASSFGLAGYNEQFF. As DNA, the CDR3 is TGTGCCAGCAGCTTTGGTCTAGCGGGTTACAATGAGCAGTTCTTC.

This clonotype was counted at least ten times. The chain couples TRBV5-1 to TRBJ2-1, with D perhaps matching TRBD1 or TRBD2 (5 bases each). This CDR3 has 14 amino acids. Germline CDR1 SGHRS, CDR2 YFSETQ. V lost 0 bases, J lost 7 bases, and 11 bases lay in between. CDR3 sequence reads: CASSLGGGRNEQFF. CDR3 DNA: TGCGCCAGCAGCTTGGGTGGGGGACGGAATGAGCAGTTCTTC.

J is TRBJ2-1 and V is TRBV5-6; 11 bases fit TRBD2. The CDR3 runs to 18 residues. CDR1 is SGHDT and CDR2 is YYEEEE in the germline V gene. Trimming removed 0 bases from V and 3 bases from J; junction bases left unmatched: 8. The CDR3 protein is CASSLVGGGLADYNEQFF. The CDR3 DNA reads TGTGCCAGCAGCTTGGTTGGTGGGGGACTAGCGGACTACAATGAGCAGTTCTTC.

This clonotype was counted between two and nine times. This sequence joins TRBV6-1 and TRBJ2-5; D is possibly TRBD2 (5 bases). Looked up from germline, CDR1 is MNHNS and CDR2 is SASEGT. The CDR3 is 13 amino acids. V was pared by 2 bases and J by 2 bases, with 6 bases between. CDR3 protein: CASSERGQETQYF. The CDR3 DNA reads as TGTGCCAGCAGTGAACGGGGTCAAGAGACCCAGTACTTC.

This clonotype was observed many times. V is TRBV11-2 and J is TRBJ2-1, with 9 bases identical to TRBD1. The length of the CDR3 is 13 residues. V lost 7 bases to trimming and J lost 7 bases; unmatched junction nucleotides: 5. The V gene's germline CDR1 is SGHAT and CDR2 FQNNGV. CDR3 coding DNA: TGTGCCAGCACCGGGACAGGGCTGAATGAGCAGTTCTTC. Residues: CASTGTGLNEQFF. Looking up the rest from reference TRBV11-2 and TRBJ2-1 gives the full variable domain: EAGVAQSPRYKIIEKRQSVAFWCNPISGHATLYWYQQILGQGPKLLIQFQNNGVVDDSQLPKDRFSAERLKGVDSTLKIQPAKLEDSAVYLCASTGTGLNEQFFGPGTRLTVL.

This chain uses TRBV7-2 with TRBJ2-6; 8 bases agree with TRBD1. This CDR3 has 15 amino acids. With V trimmed by 7 bases and J by 1 base, 3 bases remained unmatched. In germline, CDR1 is SGHTA, CDR2 FQGNSA. Written as DNA, the CDR3 is TGTGCCAGCATCACAGGGGGTTCTGGGGCCAACGTCCTGACTTTC. Translated, it gives CASITGGSGANVLTF.

In its sample, this clonotype was seen many times. The rearrangement links TRBV20-1 to TRBJ2-3; 8 nucleotides align to TRBD2. Germline V gives CDR1 DFQATT, CDR2 SNEGSKA (reference sequence). This CDR3 comprises 13 residues. The V gene end was trimmed by 6 bases and the J gene end by 4 bases; junction bases not matched to a gene: 6. The CDR3 DNA follows: TGCAGTGCAGCGGGAGCCTGGGCAGATACGCAGTATTTT. It codes for CSAAGAWADTQYF.

This clonotype was seen a few times. V usage is TRBV20-1 and J usage is TRBJ1-5, with 9 bases aligning to TRBD1. This CDR3 has 14 residues. V lost 4 bases and J lost 7; bases outside the gene matches: 8. Germline CDR1 reads DFQATT; CDR2 reads SNEGSKA (reference sequence). DNA of the CDR3: TGCAGTGCTACTCCCGGGACAGGGTACCAGCCCCAGCATTTT. Translating it yields CSATPGTGYQPQHF.